These T cell receptor beta chains were read from a single sample in a study of early T cells in non-severe SARS-CoV-2 infection. MiXCR, run by TCRdb on the 5' RACE reads, gives a single entry per CDR3 protein. The data hold around 55,000 distinct CDR3 sequences, with approximately 15% observed a single time. This specimen consisted of whole blood, obtained at baseline. These receptors were collected from an adult who was a healthcare worker with PCR-confirmed SARS-CoV-2 infection or an uninfected control (not recorded which). The CDR3 runs from the conserved cysteine through the conserved F or W. Fields, in order: CDR3 DNA, CDR3 protein, clone size, J gene, D gene, V gene. The D gene is left open where the match is weak. The size field is filled for only some rows; it gives once, few, many or a size class.

TGTGCCAGCAGTTTTGGGGAGGGAGGCGCAGATACGCAGTATTTT	CASSFGEGGADTQYF	few	TRBJ2-3	TRBD2	TRBV28
TGCGCCAGCAGCTTGGGGGGCTTGGAGACTGAAGCTTTCTTT	CASSLGGLETEAFF	few	TRBJ1-1	.	TRBV5-1
TGTGCCAGCAGCCCCCAGGGTGGCGCCTACGAGCAGTACTTC	CASSPQGGAYEQYF	.	TRBJ2-7	.	TRBV9
TGTGCCAGCAGCTCTCTTACCCCGTCCGGAAACACCATATATTTT	CASSSLTPSGNTIYF	medium-sized	TRBJ1-3	.	TRBV5-6
TGTGCCAGCAGCCTGAGGGGGCAGTTCTCTGGAAACACCATATATTTT	CASSLRGQFSGNTIYF	.	TRBJ1-3	TRBD1	TRBV7-9
TGCGCCAGCAGCTTGAGAAGGGAAAGCTCCTACAATGAGCAGTTCTTC	CASSLRRESSYNEQFF	few	TRBJ2-1	.	TRBV5-1
TGTGCCAGCAGTCCCCACCCTAGCGGGAGAGCCCCCTACAATGAGCAGTTCTTC	CASSPHPSGRAPYNEQFF	.	TRBJ2-1	TRBD2	TRBV28
TGCAGTGCTAGAGATATTAGCGGGGGGCTTGGAGGAAATGAGCAGTTCTTC	CSARDISGGLGGNEQFF	.	TRBJ2-1	TRBD2	TRBV20-1
TGCAGCGCTATCCTGAGGACAGGGGACTACGAGCAGTACTTC	CSAILRTGDYEQYF	.	TRBJ2-7	TRBD1	TRBV20-1
TGTGCCAGCAGGTTAGCGGGAGGCTCCTACAATGAGCAGTTCTTC	CASRLAGGSYNEQFF	few	TRBJ2-1	TRBD2	TRBV28
TGCAGTGCTAGGTTAGACAGGACAGGCCTAGAAGCTTTCTTT	CSARLDRTGLEAFF	few	TRBJ1-1	TRBD1	TRBV20-1
TGTGCCAGCAGCCCCCGGGCAGGGAGCTCCTACGAGCAGTACTTC	CASSPRAGSSYEQYF	once	TRBJ2-7	.	TRBV7-2
TGTGCCAGCAGTTCCCGGGACAGGGGCCCCTACACCTTC	CASSSRDRGPYTF	many	TRBJ1-2	TRBD1	TRBV27
TGCAGTGCTAAAGGACAGGGTCAGGGAGATACGCAGTATTTT	CSAKGQGQGDTQYF	many	TRBJ2-3	TRBD1	TRBV20-1
TGTGCCAGCAGCGTAAGTGGGACTAGCACAGATACGCAGTATTTT	CASSVSGTSTDTQYF	many	TRBJ2-3	.	TRBV9
TGCGCCAGCAGCCCCTTAGCGGGGGGGCCTCCCAATGAGCAGTTCTTC	CASSPLAGGPPNEQFF	.	TRBJ2-1	TRBD2	TRBV5-1
TGTGCCAGCAGTTACCCACCCCCCTACGAGCAGTACTTC	CASSYPPPYEQYF	.	TRBJ2-7	.	TRBV6-2/TRBV6-3
TGCAGTGCTTTTAGGGGGGGCCTCTTTAGCAATCAGCCCCAGCATTTT	CSAFRGGLFSNQPQHF	.	TRBJ1-5	.	TRBV20-1
TGTGCCAGCAGTTTCGGGAGCCGGGCCTTTGAAAAACTGTTTTTT	CASSFGSRAFEKLFF	.	TRBJ1-4	.	TRBV27
TGCGCCAGCAGCTTGGCCGGGGACCTGAACACTGAAGCTTTCTTT	CASSLAGDLNTEAFF	.	TRBJ1-1	.	TRBV5-1
TGTGCCATCAGCGGACAGGAGAACTCCTACGAGCAGTACTTC	CAISGQENSYEQYF	few	TRBJ2-7	TRBD1	TRBV10-3
TGTGCCAGCAGCGTGGGCTACGGGGGGACTCCCTTCGATGAGCAGTTCTTC	CASSVGYGGTPFDEQFF	many	TRBJ2-1	TRBD2	TRBV7-9
TGTGCCAGCAGAGACGCCACGCAGTATTTT	CASRDATQYF	.	TRBJ2-3	.	TRBV28
TGCAGCGGTAATCAGGAGGATACGCAGTATTTT	CSGNQEDTQYF	few	TRBJ2-3	.	TRBV29-1
TGTGCCAGCTCACCACCGGGAGCAGGGAAAAACATTCAGTACTTC	CASSPPGAGKNIQYF	.	TRBJ2-4	.	TRBV18
TGTGCCAGCAGCCCTACCTCCGGGGCTAACTATGGCTACACCTTC	CASSPTSGANYGYTF	many	TRBJ1-2	.	TRBV11-2
TGTGCCAGCAGCTTGACTAGCGGGAGTTCCACCTACAATGAGCAGTTCTTC	CASSLTSGSSTYNEQFF	.	TRBJ2-1	TRBD2	TRBV5-6
TGTGCCAGCAGCCCGAGGACTTCCGACCTCGAGCAGTACTTC	CASSPRTSDLEQYF	many	TRBJ2-7	.	TRBV11-3
TGTGCCAGCCATGAGGCGAGCACTGAAGCTTTCTTT	CASHEASTEAFF	many	TRBJ1-1	.	TRBV6-5
TGTGCCAGTAGTACTTCAGGGTCGGCTCAGCCCCAGCATTTT	CASSTSGSAQPQHF	large	TRBJ1-5	.	TRBV19
TGTGCCAGTAGCCCACAGGGGTTCAATCAGCCCCAGCATTTT	CASSPQGFNQPQHF	.	TRBJ1-5	TRBD1	TRBV19
TGTGCCAGCAGGCCGACTAGCTCAAGGTACGAGCAGTACTTC	CASRPTSSRYEQYF	.	TRBJ2-7	TRBD2	TRBV28
TGTGCCAGCAGTTGGGCGGTTGGGTACGAGCAGTACTTC	CASSWAVGYEQYF	few	TRBJ2-7	.	TRBV2
TGTGCCAGCAGTCTAACGGGGTCTGGGGCCAACGTCCTGACTTTC	CASSLTGSGANVLTF	.	TRBJ2-6	.	TRBV7-8
TGTGCCAGCAGCTTCCCATCAGGGGTCGACACAGATACGCAGTATTTT	CASSFPSGVDTDTQYF	few	TRBJ2-3	.	TRBV7-9
TGTGCCAGCAGCTTAAGCGTGGGTGAGCAGTTCTTC	CASSLSVGEQFF	many	TRBJ2-1	.	TRBV7-2
TGCAGCTCAACCCCGAACACTGAAGCTTTCTTT	CSSTPNTEAFF	many	TRBJ1-1	.	TRBV29-1
TGTGCCAGCTCATGGGACAGTTACCAAGAGACCCAGTACTTC	CASSWDSYQETQYF	few	TRBJ2-5	TRBD1	TRBV18
TGTGCCAGCTTCACGAGGGACAGCTACGAGCAGTACTTC	CASFTRDSYEQYF	few	TRBJ2-7	TRBD1	TRBV28
TGTGCCACCTGGACATCCCAAAACTATGGCTACACCTTC	CATWTSQNYGYTF	few	TRBJ1-2	.	TRBV10-3
TGTGCCAGCAGCCCCCGAAAAGAGACCCAGTACTTC	CASSPRKETQYF	.	TRBJ2-5	.	TRBV7-2
TGCGCCAGCAGTTTCCTAGCGCGGTACAATGAGCAGTTCTTC	CASSFLARYNEQFF	few	TRBJ2-1	.	TRBV10-2
TGCAGTGTTATTAGCGGGACAATATACGCAGATACGCAGTATTTT	CSVISGTIYADTQYF	.	TRBJ2-3	TRBD2	TRBV20-1
TGCAGCGTTGGTAACGGGGGAAACATTCAGTACTTC	CSVGNGGNIQYF	.	TRBJ2-4	.	TRBV29-1
TGCTGTGCCCCTCCGGGGGCAAGCAATCAGCCCCAGCATTTT	CCAPPGASNQPQHF	.	TRBJ1-5	.	TRBV20-1
TGTGCCAGCAGTTTAGAGGCAGGTGGGGAAAAACTGTTTTTT	CASSLEAGGEKLFF	.	TRBJ1-4	.	TRBV27
TGTGCCAGCAGTTACTTAGGGACGACGCGCACCGGGGAGCTGTTTTTT	CASSYLGTTRTGELFF	few	TRBJ2-2	.	TRBV6-5
TGTGCCAGCAGCAATAACGATGAGCAGTTCTTC	CASSNNDEQFF	.	TRBJ2-1	.	TRBV7-3
TGTGCCAGCAGCTATACGACGACGGGCTACACCTTC	CASSYTTTGYTF	.	TRBJ1-2	.	TRBV11-2
TGTGCCAGCAAGCTCGGACCTTCCTACGAGCAGTACTTC	CASKLGPSYEQYF	.	TRBJ2-7	.	TRBV28
TGTGCCAGCAGTTTCGACCGAACCGGGGAGCTGTTTTTT	CASSFDRTGELFF	few	TRBJ2-2	.	TRBV7-3
TGTGCCAGCGGGAACGTAGCCAAAAACATTCAGTACTTC	CASGNVAKNIQYF	medium-sized	TRBJ2-4	.	TRBV6-5
TGCGCCAGCAGCTTGGATACAGGCCGGCAAGAGACCCAGTACTTC	CASSLDTGRQETQYF	few	TRBJ2-5	.	TRBV5-1
TGCAGTGCGGGAGGGTGGGGATCCGGCTACACCTTC	CSAGGWGSGYTF	few	TRBJ1-2	.	TRBV20-1
TGTGCCAGCAGTCCCGAAAACAGGGGGAGGTACGAGCAGTACTTC	CASSPENRGRYEQYF	few	TRBJ2-7	TRBD1	TRBV12-3/TRBV12-4
TGTGCCAGCAGCCAAGAGACCATAAGGGGGTTAGGAAACGAGCAGTACTTC	CASSQETIRGLGNEQYF	.	TRBJ2-7	.	TRBV3-1
TGCAGTGCTCTCTGGGAGAAGACCGACGAGCAGTACTTC	CSALWEKTDEQYF	few	TRBJ2-7	.	TRBV20-1
TGTGCCAGCAGCTTAGGTTTCGGAGGCTCGGAGACCCAGTACTTC	CASSLGFGGSETQYF	.	TRBJ2-5	.	TRBV11-2
TGTGCCAGCAGCCAAGAAGGGAAGGGGAGCACAGATACGCAGTATTTT	CASSQEGKGSTDTQYF	many	TRBJ2-3	.	TRBV4-2